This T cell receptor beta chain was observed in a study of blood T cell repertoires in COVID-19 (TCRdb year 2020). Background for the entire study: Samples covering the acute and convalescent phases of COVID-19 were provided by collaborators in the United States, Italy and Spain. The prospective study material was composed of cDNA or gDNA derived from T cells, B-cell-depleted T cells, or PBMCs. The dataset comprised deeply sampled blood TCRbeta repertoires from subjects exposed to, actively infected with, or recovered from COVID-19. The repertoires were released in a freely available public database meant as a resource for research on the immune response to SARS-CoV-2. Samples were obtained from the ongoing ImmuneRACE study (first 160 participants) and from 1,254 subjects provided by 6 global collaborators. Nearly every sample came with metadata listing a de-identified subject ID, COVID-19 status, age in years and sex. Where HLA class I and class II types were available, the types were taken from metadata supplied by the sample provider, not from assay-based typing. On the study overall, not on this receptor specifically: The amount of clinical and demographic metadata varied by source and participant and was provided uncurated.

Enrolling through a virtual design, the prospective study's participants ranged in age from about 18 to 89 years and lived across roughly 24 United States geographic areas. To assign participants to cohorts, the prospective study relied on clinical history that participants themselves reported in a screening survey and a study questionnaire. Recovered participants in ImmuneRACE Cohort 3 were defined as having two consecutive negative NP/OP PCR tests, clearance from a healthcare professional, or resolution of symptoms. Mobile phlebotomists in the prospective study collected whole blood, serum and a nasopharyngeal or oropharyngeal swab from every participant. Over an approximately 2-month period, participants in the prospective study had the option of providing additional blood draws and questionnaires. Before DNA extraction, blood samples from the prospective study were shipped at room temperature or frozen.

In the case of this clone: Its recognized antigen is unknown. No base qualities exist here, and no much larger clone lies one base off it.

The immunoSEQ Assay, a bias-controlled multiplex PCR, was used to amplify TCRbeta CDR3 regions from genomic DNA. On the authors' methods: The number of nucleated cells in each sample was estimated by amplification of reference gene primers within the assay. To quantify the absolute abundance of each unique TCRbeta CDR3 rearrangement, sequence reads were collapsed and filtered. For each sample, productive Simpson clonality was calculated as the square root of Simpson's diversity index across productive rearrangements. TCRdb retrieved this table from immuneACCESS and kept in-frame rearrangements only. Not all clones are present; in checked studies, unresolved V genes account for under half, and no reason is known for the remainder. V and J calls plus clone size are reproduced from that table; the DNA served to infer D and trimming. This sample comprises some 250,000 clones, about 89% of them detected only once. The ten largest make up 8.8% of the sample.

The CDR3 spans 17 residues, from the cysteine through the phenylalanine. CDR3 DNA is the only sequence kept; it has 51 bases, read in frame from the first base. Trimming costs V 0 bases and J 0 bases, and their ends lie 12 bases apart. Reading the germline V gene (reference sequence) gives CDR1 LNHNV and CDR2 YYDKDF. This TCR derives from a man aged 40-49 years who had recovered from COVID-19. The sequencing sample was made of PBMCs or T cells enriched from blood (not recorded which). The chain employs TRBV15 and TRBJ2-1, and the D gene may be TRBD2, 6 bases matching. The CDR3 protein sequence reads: CATSRDPGVGSYNEQFF. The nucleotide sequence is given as TGTGCCACCAGCAGAGATCCGGGGGTGGGCTCCTACAATGAGCAGTTCTTC.